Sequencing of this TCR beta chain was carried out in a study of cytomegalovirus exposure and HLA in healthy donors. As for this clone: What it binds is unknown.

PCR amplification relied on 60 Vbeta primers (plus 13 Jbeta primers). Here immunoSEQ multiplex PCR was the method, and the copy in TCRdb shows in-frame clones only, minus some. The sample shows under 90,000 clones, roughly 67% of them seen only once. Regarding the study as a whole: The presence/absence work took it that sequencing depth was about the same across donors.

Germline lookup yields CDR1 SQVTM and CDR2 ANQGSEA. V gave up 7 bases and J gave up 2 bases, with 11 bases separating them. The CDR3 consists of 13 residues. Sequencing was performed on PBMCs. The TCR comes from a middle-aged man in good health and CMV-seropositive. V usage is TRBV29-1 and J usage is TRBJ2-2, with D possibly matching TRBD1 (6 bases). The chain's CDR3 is CSGTGFNTGELFF. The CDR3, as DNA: TGCAGCGGTACAGGGTTCAACACCGGGGAGCTGTTTTTT.